Sequencing of this TCR beta chain was carried out in a study of CD8 T cells in Susac syndrome. Study-wide context: Among the Susac syndrome patients who underwent sequencing, roughly six had clinically active disease, while about eight of them were in remission. General study findings and limits: Expansion of clones was not seen in the CD4+ T cell repertoires of Susac syndrome.

It was with random hexamers that roughly 0.45 to 1 ug RNA was reverse transcribed. Using its own MiXCR run on the immunoSEQ multiplex PCR reads, TCRdb lists one record per CDR3 protein. The data hold hundreds of thousands of distinct CDR3 sequences, with less than 95% observed a single time. CD8+ and CD4+ T cells taken from blood had their TCR beta sequenced. Of note for this clonotype: Its antigen is undetermined.

This TCR derives from a human donor with Susac syndrome. Sequencing used CD4+ T cells from PBMCs.

CDR3 sequence reads: CASRTGQGSAIQYF. The CDR3 bases are TGTGCCAGCAGAACGGGACAGGGTTCCGCCATTCAGTACTTC. The chain recombines TRBV6-5 with TRBJ2-4, with TRBD1 matching over 9 bases. V gave up 6 bases and J gave up 9 bases; unmatched junction bases: 9. CDR1 and CDR2 (germline): MNHEY, SVGAGI. This CDR3 has 14 amino acids.